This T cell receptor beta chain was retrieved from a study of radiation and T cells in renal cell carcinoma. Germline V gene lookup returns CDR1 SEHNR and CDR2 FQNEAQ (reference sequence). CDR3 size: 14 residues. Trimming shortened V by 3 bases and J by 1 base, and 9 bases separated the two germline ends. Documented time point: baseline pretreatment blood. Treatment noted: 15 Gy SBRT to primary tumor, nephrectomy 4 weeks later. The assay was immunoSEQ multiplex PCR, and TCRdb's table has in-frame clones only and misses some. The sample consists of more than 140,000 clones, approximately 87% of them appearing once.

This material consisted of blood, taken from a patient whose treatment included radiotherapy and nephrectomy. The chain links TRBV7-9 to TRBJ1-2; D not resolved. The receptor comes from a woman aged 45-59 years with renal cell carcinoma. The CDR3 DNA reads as TGTGCCAGCAGCTTTCCAGGACTTAACTATGGCTACACCTTC. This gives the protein CASSFPGLNYGYTF.